Following are 9 T cell receptor beta chains from one sample sequenced in a study of T cells in Graves' hyperthyroidism and ophthalmopathy. Researchers amplified the TCR beta CDR3 regions from RNA transcripts. The HTBI primer set was used in a first-round RT-PCR of the TCR CDR3. TCRdb recomputed calls from the multiplex PCR reads with MiXCR, one row per CDR3 protein. The sample includes about 840,000 distinct CDR3 sequences, 38% of them seen just once. The sequencing sample was made of blood. The origin of the receptors is a man younger than 35 with Graves' hyperthyroidism.

This clonotype was picked up many times. The chain is built from TRBV2 and TRBJ1-6; 7 nucleotides line up with TRBD1. CDR1 is SNHLY, CDR2 FYNNEI, per germline. V was clipped by 6 bases and J by 9 bases; unmatched bases: 5. The CDR3 has 13 residues. The CDR3 loop is CASSGTVPSPLHF. CDR3 sequence (DNA): TGTGCCAGCAGCGGGACAGTACCTTCACCCCTCCACTTT.

This clonotype was picked up many times. The chain uses TRBV19 and TRBJ1-2, with no clear D. CDR3 length equals 11 residues. The germline V gene encodes CDR1 LNHDA and CDR2 SQIVND (reference sequence). V lost 7 bases and J lost 7, with 10 bases in between. The CDR3 nucleotides read TGTGCCAGTATGGAGGGTCTTGGCTACACCTTC. This gives the protein CASMEGLGYTF.

This clonotype showed up just a few times. The J gene is TRBJ1-5, the V gene TRBV5-1; D might be TRBD1 (6 bases). This CDR3 is 14 amino acids long. Trimming removed 5 bases at V and 5 bases at J, with 14 bases between. Germline lookup yields CDR1 SGHRS and CDR2 YFSETQ. CDR3 residues: CASRPLPGDQPQHF. The CDR3 DNA reads as TGCGCCAGCAGACCATTACCAGGGGATCAGCCCCAGCATTTT.

This clonotype showed up many times. The chain carries TRBV12-3 or TRBV12-4 and TRBJ1-2; D possibly corresponds to TRBD1 (5 bases). Trimming took off 8 bases at V and 6 bases at J, with 13 bases between the two ends. CDR3 size: 12 residues. CDR3 bases: TGTGCCAGCGGCCTCGGGGCCAATGGCTACACCTTC. Protein: CASGLGANGYTF.

V is TRBV20-1 and J is TRBJ1-5; 8 bases agree with TRBD1. Germline V lookup: CDR1 DFQATT, CDR2 SNEGSKA (reference sequence). The CDR3 is made up of 12 amino acids. The CDR3 sequence is CRDGQGVRPQHF. In DNA form, the CDR3 reads TGCAGGGACGGACAGGGTGTAAGGCCCCAGCATTTT.

The chain employs TRBV19 and TRBJ2-7; perhaps D is TRBD1 or TRBD2 (5 bases each). There are 13 residues in the CDR3. Germline CDR1 reads LNHDA; CDR2 reads SQIVND (reference sequence). With 3 bases removed from V and 2 bases from J, the gap between germline ends came to 8 bases. The CDR3 nucleotides are TGTGCCAGTAGTATGGGGACCACCTACGAGCAGTACTTC. As protein: CASSMGTTYEQYF.

Remarks on this clonotype: This may be a read error, as it is one base from a much larger clone. V and J are TRBV20-1 and TRBJ2-5; TRBD1 agrees at 7 bases. The CDR3 has 13 amino acids. The germline CDR1 and CDR2 sequences are DFQATT and SNEGSKA (reference sequence). The CDR3 is CSAETQGLEAQYF. As DNA, the CDR3 is TGCAGTGCCGAGACACAGGGGTTAGAGGCCCAGTACTTC.

This chain joins TRBV6-6 and TRBJ1-5; 7 nucleotides align to TRBD1. Trimming removed 5 bases from V and 6 bases from J; junction bases left unmatched: 10. This CDR3 has 15 residues. Germline V gene lookup returns CDR1 MNHNY and CDR2 SVGAGI (reference sequence). The CDR3 protein is CASSKTGEVGQPQHF. The CDR3 DNA sequence: TGTGCCAGCAGTAAAACAGGGGAGGTTGGTCAGCCCCAGCATTTT.

J is TRBJ1-5 and V is TRBV7-9, with 8 bases lining up with TRBD1. The J segment lost 6 bases and the V segment lost 6 bases, leaving 10 bases of the junction unmatched. The CDR3 runs to 15 residues. From germline, CDR1 is SEHNR and CDR2 FQNEAQ (reference sequence). The CDR3 region is CASSPDRGVSQPQHF. CDR3 in DNA: TGTGCCAGCAGTCCCGACAGGGGAGTGAGTCAGCCCCAGCATTTT.